Reported below is one TCR beta chain. What it binds is not known. Because it lacks the conserved phenylalanine or tryptophan at the end, this CDR3 is likely a read error. Germline loops: CDR1 SGDLS, CDR2 YYNGEE. V dropped 3 bases and J dropped 6 bases, with 15 bases sitting between them. There are 14 residues in the CDR3. Amplified material comprised TCR beta CDR3 regions derived from RNA transcripts. First-round RT-PCR employed HTBI primers, with a second-round multiplex PCR after it. TCRdb independently ran MiXCR on the multiplex PCR reads; one entry per CDR3 protein. The table shows 35,000 to 50,000 distinct CDR3 sequences, with approximately 53% occurring only once. The data stem from a study of Graves' ophthalmopathy and Graves' hyperthyroidism. Study-wide points: A classifier, a 13-signature model, separated ophthalmopathy from stable hyperthyroidism with more than 85% sensitivity and 75% to 82% specificity. Prediction of ophthalmopathy progression reached 70.59% sensitivity and roughly 72% specificity.

This clonotype was obtained from an adult woman with stable Graves' hyperthyroidism. The rearrangement links TRBV9 to TRBJ1-1; D is perhaps TRBD1 (5 bases). Source material: peripheral blood. The CDR3 DNA reads as TGTGCCAGCAGCGGACGAGGGGCGCGAGCTGAAGCTTTCTCT. Its translation: CASSGRGARAEAFS.